Listed below are T cell receptor beta chains from one sample, sequenced in a study of T cells in Graves' hyperthyroidism and ophthalmopathy. TCRdb re-derived calls from the multiplex PCR reads in MiXCR, one entry per CDR3 protein. Among nearly 250,000 distinct CDR3 sequences listed, approximately 23% were seen once. The source material was blood. These receptors came from a woman in her thirties or forties with Graves' ophthalmopathy. Both conserved end residues are part of each CDR3. The D gene is left open where the match is weak. Clone size is not always given. Where it is, it says once, few, many or a class for expanded clones.

>NA|TRBJ2-7|NA|TRBV24-1
CATSDSPPGLGEQYF
TGTGCCACCAGTGATTCGCCCCCAGGGCTGGGGGAGCAGTACTTC
>many|TRBJ2-7|TRBD1|TRBV7-9
CASSSQGAGEQYF
TGTGCCAGCAGCTCGCAGGGGGCGGGGGAGCAGTACTTC
>many|TRBJ2-7|TRBD2|TRBV20-1
CSAPPGLAGGPHYEQYF
TGCAGTGCTCCACCGGGACTAGCGGGAGGGCCACACTACGAGCAGTACTTC
>many|TRBJ2-2|TRBD1|TRBV7-3
CASSAGTGGTGELFF
TGTGCCAGCAGTGCCGGGACAGGCGGCACCGGGGAGCTGTTTTTT
>many|TRBJ2-3|NA|TRBV5-1
CASSRERGTDTQYF
TGCGCCAGCAGCAGGGAAAGGGGCACAGATACGCAGTATTTT
>many|TRBJ2-2|NA|TRBV6-1
CASSEDVYTGELFF
TGTGCCAGCAGTGAAGATGTCTACACCGGGGAGCTGTTTTTT
>once|TRBJ1-2|NA|TRBV7-9
CASSYRLYGYTF
TGTGCCAGCAGCTACCGTCTCTATGGCTACACCTTC
>many|TRBJ1-1|NA|TRBV29-1
CSGDIGTEAFF
TGCAGCGGGGACATCGGCACTGAAGCTTTCTTT
>few|TRBJ1-2|NA|TRBV19
CASWTLGGYTF
TGTGCCAGTTGGACCCTGGGGGGCTACACCTTC
>many|TRBJ1-2|NA|TRBV2
CAVAETDNYGYTF
TGTGCGGTGGCTGAAACCGATAACTATGGCTACACCTTC
>many|TRBJ2-7|TRBD2|TRBV30
CAWSGAASGTPYEQYF
TGTGCCTGGAGTGGAGCGGCTAGCGGGACCCCCTACGAGCAGTACTTC
>NA|TRBJ2-7|TRBD2|TRBV27
CASMGGAREQYF
TGTGCCAGCATGGGAGGGGCTCGCGAGCAGTACTTC
>NA|TRBJ1-1|NA|TRBV6-5
CASSFKMNTEAFF
TGTGCCAGCAGTTTCAAGATGAACACTGAAGCTTTCTTT
>many|TRBJ2-5|TRBD2|TRBV20-1
CSARGGGGYQETQYF
TGCAGTGCTAGAGGAGGCGGGGGGTACCAAGAGACCCAGTACTTC